What follows are 24 T cell receptor beta chains derived from one specimen sequenced in a study of Ad26.COV2.S vaccination and SARS-CoV-2 variants. Stated treatment: roughly 20 received Ad26.COV2.S at low or high dose, single or two shots; about 5 received placebo; per-sample allocation not given. The samples date from day 63 after the first vaccine or placebo injection. Here immunoSEQ multiplex PCR was the method, and the copy in TCRdb shows in-frame clones only, minus some. Seen here are more than 300,000 clones, about 88% observed once, and the top ten hold roughly 10%. The material was peripheral blood, obtained in a trial of Ad26.COV2.S vaccine versus placebo. The receptor source for this set is a person between 18 and 65 years old who received the Ad26.COV2.S COVID-19 vaccine or a placebo.

The CDR3 sequence is CASSLDLPEKLFF. Written as DNA, the CDR3 is TGCGCCAGCAGCTTGGACCTACCCGAAAAACTGTTTTTT. The V and J genes are TRBV5-1 and TRBJ1-4; no definite D call. V shed 0 bases and J shed 8 bases, with 8 bases lying between them. This CDR3 has 13 amino acids. CDR1 is SGHRS, CDR2 YFSETQ, per germline.

This clone was found once. This chain connects TRBV6-1 to TRBJ2-6; 7 nucleotides align to TRBD1. This CDR3 comprises 15 residues. V dropped 3 bases and J dropped 2; count of bases not matched to a gene: 1. Germline V CDR1 and CDR2: MNHNS, SASEGT. This chain's CDR3 is CASSDDRAGANVLTF. Here the CDR3 DNA reads TGTGCCAGCAGTGACGACAGGGCTGGGGCCAACGTCCTGACTTTC.

The chain uses TRBV7-2 and TRBJ2-2; D ambiguous. The ends were cut back, 2 bases at V and 5 bases at J, with 12 bases in the middle. The CDR3 contains 15 residues. Germline V gene data show CDR1 as SGHTA and CDR2 as FQGNSA. CDR3 sequence: CASSLRTVGTGELFF. In DNA form, the CDR3 reads TGTGCCAGCAGCTTAAGGACGGTGGGAACCGGGGAGCTGTTTTTT.

This chain joins TRBV18 and TRBJ2-3, with 7 bases that match TRBD2. The CDR3 extends over 15 amino acids. Germline CDR1 KGHSH, CDR2 LQKENI. J gave up 0 bases and V 7 bases, and 7 bases lay outside the gene matches. CDR3: CASFPGGTSTDTQYF. CDR3 in DNA: TGTGCCAGCTTCCCCGGGGGGACTAGCACAGATACGCAGTATTTT. Full variable domain (missing parts from reference TRBV18 and TRBJ2-3): NAGVMQNPRHLVRRRGQEARLRCSPMKGHSHVYWYRQLPEEGLKFMVYLQKENIIDESGMPKERFSAEFPKEGPSILRIQQVVRGDSAAYFCASFPGGTSTDTQYFGPGTRLTVL.

The V call is TRBV6-5, the J call TRBJ2-3; D is perhaps TRBD1 (5 bases). With 2 bases removed from V and 0 bases from J, the gap between germline ends came to 6 bases. This CDR3 is 14 amino acids long. In germline, CDR1 is MNHEY, CDR2 SVGAGI. The DNA for the CDR3 is TGTGCCAGCAGTTACGACAGAAGCACAGATACGCAGTATTTT. Its translation: CASSYDRSTDTQYF.

The rearrangement uses TRBV5-1 and TRBJ2-7; TRBD1 matches 9 bases. Germline V gene lookup returns CDR1 SGHRS and CDR2 YFSETQ. CDR3 length: 15 amino acids. V lost 4 bases to trimming and J lost 3 bases; unmatched junction nucleotides: 8. CDR3 protein: CASSPRTGEGYEQYF. CDR3 nucleotide sequence: TGCGCCAGCAGCCCAAGGACAGGGGAAGGCTACGAGCAGTACTTC.

V gene TRBV11-2 combines with J gene TRBJ1-2; 8 bases map to TRBD1. This CDR3 comprises 16 residues. V lost 6 bases to trimming and J lost 2 bases; unmatched junction nucleotides: 11. Per the germline V gene, CDR1 is SGHAT and CDR2 is FQNNGV. This CDR3 is CASRGRDRTLNYGYTF. CDR3 in DNA: TGTGCCAGCAGGGGACGGGACAGGACTCTAAACTATGGCTACACCTTC.

This clone appeared once. This chain joins TRBV28 and TRBJ1-2, with D unresolved. V dropped 7 bases and J dropped 6 bases, with 9 bases sitting between them. The germline V gene has CDR1 MDHEN and CDR2 SYDVKM. CDR3 length equals 11 residues. CDR3 sequence reads: CASTYQNGYTF. DNA of the CDR3: TGTGCCAGCACCTACCAAAATGGCTACACCTTC.

The chain has TRBV5-1 and TRBJ1-1; a possible D gene is TRBD1 (5 bases). Per the germline V gene, CDR1 is SGHRS and CDR2 is YFSETQ. The CDR3 sequence is 14 residues long. Trimming removed 4 bases from V and 2 bases from J, with 12 bases in between. CDR3 loop: CASSAPGRNTEAFF. The CDR3 DNA is TGCGCCAGCAGCGCCCCGGGACGCAACACTGAAGCTTTCTTT. Complete variable domain (other parts from reference TRBV5-1 and TRBJ1-1): KAGVTQTPRYLIKTRGQQVTLSCSPISGHRSVSWYQQTPGQGLQFLFEYFSETQRNKGNFPGRFSGRQFSNSRSEMNVSTLELGDSALYLCASSAPGRNTEAFFGQGTRLTVV.

The chain employs TRBV28 and TRBJ1-2; 9 nucleotides match TRBD1. Germline V lookup: CDR1 MDHEN, CDR2 SYDVKM. The CDR3 totals 16 residues. V was pared by 4 bases and J by 5 bases, with 11 bases of the junction left unmatched. CDR3: CASSSFSGQGGYGYTF. As DNA, the CDR3 is TGTGCCAGCAGTTCGTTCTCGGGACAGGGTGGGTATGGCTACACCTTC.

The chain carries TRBV4-2 and TRBJ1-3; TRBD1 might be the D (5 bases). Germline V lookup: CDR1 LGHNA, CDR2 YNFKEQ. CDR3 length: 16 amino acids. Deletions cut 0 bases from V and 7 bases from J, with 16 bases between. The CDR3 region is CASSQERAGIGNTIYF. In DNA form, the CDR3 reads TGTGCCAGCAGCCAAGAAAGGGCAGGGATTGGGAACACCATATATTTT.

This clone is a singleton in its sample. The chain links TRBV30 to TRBJ1-2; D not resolved. The CDR3 is 13 residues long. Deletions cut 0 bases from V and 8 bases from J, with 13 bases between. Germline CDR1 GTSNPN, CDR2 SVGIG (reference sequence). In DNA form, the CDR3 reads TGTGCCTGGAGTGTACATGGAAGAAAGGGCTACACCTTC. Its translation is CAWSVHGRKGYTF.

The genes are TRBV11-2 and TRBJ1-1, with D unresolved. The length of the CDR3 is 14 residues. Germline CDR1 and CDR2: SGHAT and FQNNGV. V was trimmed by 1 base and J by 6 bases, leaving 12 bases between them. Here the CDR3 reads CASSLVGREPEAFF. The CDR3 DNA reads TGTGCCAGCAGCTTAGTGGGTAGGGAACCTGAAGCTTTCTTT.

The chain recombines TRBV28 with TRBJ2-1; 14 bases are shared with TRBD2. This CDR3 is 15 amino acids long. The germline V gene encodes CDR1 MDHEN and CDR2 SYDVKM. V dropped 6 bases and J dropped 6; count of bases not matched to a gene: 4. The CDR3 protein is CASSSGLAGVNEQFF. The CDR3, as DNA: TGTGCCAGCAGCTCGGGACTAGCGGGAGTCAATGAGCAGTTCTTC.

The J gene is TRBJ2-1, the V gene TRBV13, with 8 bases that match TRBD2. Germline CDR1 and CDR2: PRHDT and FYEKMQ (reference sequence). With V trimmed by 2 bases and J by 5 bases, 8 bases remained unmatched. This CDR3 region has 16 residues. DNA of the CDR3: TGTGCCAGCAGCTTAAAAAGCAGCGGGGGTCACAATGAGCAGTTCTTC. Its protein is CASSLKSSGGHNEQFF.

This chain joins TRBV5-1 and TRBJ1-6, with D uncertain. V shed 4 bases and J shed 5 bases, with 10 bases lying between them. Germline values: CDR1 SGHRS, CDR2 YFSETQ. The CDR3 loop spans 14 amino acids. The CDR3 nucleotides read TGCGCCAGCAGCGAAGGAGCGAATAATTCACCCCTCCACTTT. Translation: CASSEGANNSPLHF. Based on the CDR3 plus reference TRBV5-1 and TRBJ1-6, the full variable domain is KAGVTQTPRYLIKTRGQQVTLSCSPISGHRSVSWYQQTPGQGLQFLFEYFSETQRNKGNFPGRFSGRQFSNSRSEMNVSTLELGDSALYLCASSEGANNSPLHFGNGTRLTVT.

The J gene is TRBJ2-3, the V gene TRBV2; D possibly matches TRBD1 or TRBD2 (5 bases each). The CDR3 has 13 amino acids. V lost 6 bases and J 6 bases, leaving 13 bases between the germline ends. CDR1 SNHLY and CDR2 FYNNEI come from the germline V gene. CDR3 sequence reads: CASREWGSDTQYF. In nucleotides, the CDR3 is TGTGCCAGCAGGGAATGGGGGTCCGATACGCAGTATTTT.

The V and J genes are TRBV6-2 or TRBV6-3 and TRBJ1-1, with D uncertain. Trimming pared 4 bases from V and 1 base from J, leaving 7 bases between. In germline, CDR1 is MNHEY, CDR2 SVGEGT. The CDR3 loop spans 13 amino acids. The CDR3 bases are TGTGCCAGCAGTTTCGCAGCGAACACTGAAGCTTTCTTT. Encoded protein: CASSFAANTEAFF.

The rearrangement links TRBV11-1 to TRBJ1-1; 10 bases line up with TRBD1. The CDR3 consists of 13 residues. V trimming: 5 bases; J trimming: 4 bases; junction bases outside the gene matches: 1. Germline assignment: CDR1 SGHAT and CDR2 FQDESV (reference sequence). In DNA form, the CDR3 reads TGTGCCAGCAGCCGGACAGGGGGCACTGAAGCTTTCTTT. It specifies CASSRTGGTEAFF.

This sequence joins TRBV19 and TRBJ2-7; no reliable D call. Germline CDR1 is LNHDA and CDR2 is SQIVND (reference sequence). Trimming took 3 bases from V and 4 from J, leaving 10 bases between them. CDR3 length equals 13 residues. As DNA, the CDR3 is TGTGCCAGTAGTATGTACGGACCTTACGAGCAGTACTTC. As protein: CASSMYGPYEQYF.

CDR3 in amino acids: CAYPGGELFF. CDR3 DNA: TGTGCCTACCCAGGCGGGGAGCTGTTTTTT. The chain has TRBV27 and TRBJ2-2; D not certain. V lost 11 bases and J 7 bases, leaving 8 bases between the germline ends. The CDR3 length is 10 residues. Germline V gene lookup returns CDR1 MNHEY and CDR2 SMNVEV (reference sequence).

Here the CDR3 DNA reads TGTGCCAGCAGTTTGGGCAGGGACGAGACCCAGTACTTC. Its protein is CASSLGRDETQYF. The chain carries TRBV12-3 or TRBV12-4 and TRBJ2-5; D might be TRBD1 or TRBD2, each matching 5 bases. The CDR3 is made up of 13 amino acids. V was pared by 3 bases and J by 5 bases, with 10 bases between.

The chain uses TRBV5-1 and TRBJ2-5, with D tentatively TRBD2 (6 bases). With 3 bases removed from V and 5 bases from J, the gap between germline ends came to 20 bases. CDR3 length: 16 amino acids. Germline CDR1 is SGHRS and CDR2 is YFSETQ. CDR3 in amino acids: CASSSGTFGRGETQYF. CDR3 coding DNA: TGCGCCAGCAGCTCCGGGACTTTTGGGAGAGGGGAGACCCAGTACTTC. Full variable domain (rest looked up from reference TRBV5-1 and TRBJ2-5): KAGVTQTPRYLIKTRGQQVTLSCSPISGHRSVSWYQQTPGQGLQFLFEYFSETQRNKGNFPGRFSGRQFSNSRSEMNVSTLELGDSALYLCASSSGTFGRGETQYFGPGTRLLVL.

This clone appeared a single time. The chain links TRBV19 to TRBJ2-7; D is possibly TRBD2 (6 bases). Germline values: CDR1 LNHDA, CDR2 SQIVND (reference sequence). Trimming removed 2 bases from V and 1 base from J, with 9 bases in between. The CDR3 consists of 14 residues. The DNA for the CDR3 is TGTGCCAGTAGTATAAGGAGGGGTTCCTACGAGCAGTACTTC. Residues: CASSIRRGSYEQYF.